The clone carrying this T cell receptor (beta chain) showed up just a few times. The sample comes from a study of blood T cell repertoires in COVID-19. Study in general: Acute and convalescent COVID-19 specimens originated in the United States, Italy and Spain. PBMCs, B-cell-depleted T cells, or T cells provided the cDNA or gDNA that made up the material.

The CDR3 extends over 14 amino acids. In the authors' methods: Nucleated cell counts were estimated from reference gene primer amplification. Only in-frame clones appear in the TCRdb table, and some are missing; sequencing was by immunoSEQ multiplex PCR. D and trimming were read from the DNA, whereas the V and J calls and clone size are those reported in that table. In the table there are hundreds of thousands of clones, roughly 87% of which are singletons. This chain uses TRBV21-1 with TRBJ1-2; the table gives TRBD1 as D, unverified against the DNA. TRBV21-1 is assigned pseudogene status. Sequenced input: peripheral blood. The receptor's source is a young man with active or convalescent COVID-19. The DNA for the CDR3 is TGTGCCAGCAGCAAATTTCGGACAGGGGATGGCTACACCTTC. Its translation: CASSKFRTGDGYTF.